The 7 T cell receptor beta chains below were found in one sample sequenced in a study of spatial heterogeneity in lung cancer. TCRdb analysed the 5' RACE reads with MiXCR anew, one entry per CDR3 protein. Of about 43,000 distinct CDR3 sequences in the sample, 20% to 25% were seen once. The time point was: blood at routine non-recurrence follow-up after resection. Sequencing was performed on PBMCs, taken at follow-up. These receptors came from a female donor with early-stage non-small cell lung cancer.

The J gene is TRBJ2-3, the V gene TRBV2; no clear D gene. Germline V gene lookup returns CDR1 SNHLY and CDR2 FYNNEI. The CDR3 totals 12 residues. The V and J ends lost 8 bases and 10 bases respectively, with 16 bases between them. CDR3 nucleotides: TGTGCCAGCGTCAGTCCGAAAGTGGCGCAGTATTTT. Translation: CASVSPKVAQYF. Complete variable domain (other parts from reference TRBV2 and TRBJ2-3): EPEVTQTPSHQVTQMGQEVILRCVPISNHLYFYWYRQILGQKVEFLVSFYNNEISEKSEIFDDQFSVERPDGSNFTLKIRSTKLEDSAMYFCASVSPKVAQYFGPGTRLTVL.

This chain joins TRBV27 and TRBJ2-6, with D possibly being TRBD2 (6 bases). Germline lookup yields CDR1 MNHEY and CDR2 SMNVEV (reference sequence). V lost 6 bases to trimming and J lost 2 bases, with 14 bases between them. The CDR3 has 16 amino acids. The CDR3 is CASSRPREAGANVLTF. Written as DNA, the CDR3 is TGTGCCAGCAGCAGACCTAGGGAGGCTGGGGCCAACGTCCTGACTTTC.

This clonotype was recorded many times. This rearrangement joins TRBV29-1 to TRBJ1-1; D is possibly TRBD1 (6 bases). Trimming left V 4 bases short and J 0 bases short, with 9 bases between. The CDR3 runs 13 residues. CDR1 is SQVTM and CDR2 is ANQGSEA in the germline V gene. The CDR3: CSVAGALNTEAFF. DNA for the CDR3: TGCAGCGTTGCAGGGGCTCTGAACACTGAAGCTTTCTTT.

This clonotype was seen many times. The V gene is TRBV7-9, the J gene TRBJ1-6; D is unresolved. This CDR3 is built from 14 residues. With 1 base removed from V and 10 bases from J, the gap between germline ends came to 11 bases. The germline V gene has CDR1 SEHNR and CDR2 FQNEAQ (reference sequence). As DNA, the CDR3 is TGTGCCAGCAGCTTAGTGGCCGAGGGCTCACCCCTCCACTTT. It translates to CASSLVAEGSPLHF.

A few counts support this clonotype. This rearrangement joins TRBV19 to TRBJ2-1, with D perhaps TRBD1 (5 bases). CDR1 and CDR2 from the germline V gene are LNHDA and SQIVND (reference sequence). V was cut by 4 bases and J by 1 base, with 8 bases left in between. This CDR3 spans 14 amino acids. The CDR3 is CASSRRGSYNEQFF. The CDR3 bases are TGTGCCAGTAGTAGAAGGGGATCCTACAATGAGCAGTTCTTC.

This clonotype was picked up many times. This chain connects TRBV19 to TRBJ1-5, with a weak D call TRBD1 (6 bases). This CDR3 has 14 residues. Germline-derived CDR1 and CDR2 are LNHDA and SQIVND (reference sequence). V lost 5 bases and J lost 5, with 13 bases in between. The CDR3 bases are TGTGCCAGTAGTTCCAGGGGTATGCATCAGCCCCAGCATTTT. As protein: CASSSRGMHQPQHF.

This clonotype was picked up many times. The chain employs TRBV7-8 and TRBJ1-2; D is possibly TRBD1 (6 bases). Per germline, CDR1 SGHVS and CDR2 FQNEAQ. V was cut by 10 bases and J by 6 bases, with 15 bases left in between. This CDR3 comprises 12 residues. The CDR3 region has the DNA TGTGCCACGGGACAAGGGTACGATGGCTACACCTTC. It translates to CATGQGYDGYTF.